This T cell receptor (beta chain) was observed in a study of cytomegalovirus exposure and HLA in healthy donors. Findings and limits, study-wide: The study recorded 164 TCR beta chains that were cytomegalovirus-associated.

Details on this clone: Its antigen is currently unknown.

PCR used 60 Vbeta primers and 13 Jbeta primers. Clones were sequenced by immunoSEQ multiplex PCR, and TCRdb holds only the in-frame ones, with some missing. This table has approximately 240,000 clones, around 80% appearing once. The germline V and J ends were trimmed by 8 bases and 4 bases, with 11 bases remaining between them. CDR1 and CDR2 from the germline V gene are SGHDN and FVKESK. This CDR3 has 12 residues. Source material: PBMCs. The TCR was taken from a woman aged 55 to 70 in good health and CMV-seropositive. The chain employs TRBV14 and TRBJ2-5; possibly TRBD1 for D (7 bases). The CDR3 coding sequence is TGTGCCAGCCGACAGGGAGGAGAGACCCAGTACTTC. Translating it yields CASRQGGETQYF.